Listed here are 17 T cell receptor beta chains from one sample, sequenced in a study of T cells in Graves' hyperthyroidism and ophthalmopathy. RNA transcripts yielded amplified TCR beta CDR3 regions. First-round RT-PCR with HTBI primers amplified the TCR CDR3 region. TCRdb re-derived calls from the multiplex PCR reads in MiXCR, one entry per CDR3 protein. The table includes 350,000 to 400,000 distinct CDR3 sequences, about 15% detected once. The specimen was blood. These receptors came from a woman in her twenties or thirties with Graves' hyperthyroidism.

This clonotype was picked up many times. The CDR3 DNA sequence: TGTGCCAGCAGCAGGGGAGGGGCGACCAAAAACATTCAGTACTTC. Protein product: CASSRGGATKNIQYF. This rearrangement joins TRBV28 to TRBJ2-4; weak D call: TRBD2 (7 bases). This CDR3 is built from 15 residues. Germline CDR1 is MDHEN and CDR2 is SYDVKM. Trimming shortened V by 6 bases and J by 2 bases, and 14 bases separated the two germline ends.

At least ten counts were recorded for this clonotype. This chain uses TRBV2 with TRBJ2-5, with TRBD1 as a possible D gene (6 bases). V was trimmed by 4 bases and J by 5 bases, leaving 17 bases between them. Germline lookup yields CDR1 SNHLY and CDR2 FYNNEI. There are 15 residues in the CDR3. The CDR3 reads CASSVRGLNRETQYF. CDR3 sequence (DNA): TGTGCCAGCAGTGTGAGGGGGTTAAACAGGGAGACCCAGTACTTC.

This clonotype was picked up many times. The genes are TRBV7-9 and TRBJ2-7; 11 bases are a match to TRBD2. V was pared by 4 bases and J by 2 bases, with 7 bases of the junction left unmatched. CDR1 SEHNR and CDR2 FQNEAQ come from the germline V gene (reference sequence). There are 16 residues in the CDR3. For the CDR3, the DNA is TGTGCCAGCAGCTCGCTACTAGCGGGAGTGCCCTACGAGCAGTACTTC. Protein product: CASSSLLAGVPYEQYF.

In this sample, this clonotype turned up many times. The chain uses TRBV5-1 and TRBJ1-5; D unclear. V lost 4 bases and J 6 bases, leaving 8 bases between the germline ends. From germline, CDR1 is SGHRS and CDR2 YFSETQ. CDR3 size: 12 residues. The chain's CDR3 is CASSKDGQPQHF. DNA of the CDR3: TGCGCCAGCAGCAAAGACGGTCAGCCCCAGCATTTT.

There are many counts of this clonotype. The rearrangement joins TRBV20-1 to TRBJ2-7, with 10 bases identical to TRBD1. J was trimmed by 7 bases and V by 2 bases; bases with no gene match: 11. CDR3 size: 15 residues. Germline lookup yields CDR1 DFQATT and CDR2 SNEGSKA (reference sequence). CDR3 region: CSARFPGQGPLEQYF. The CDR3 DNA follows: TGCAGTGCTAGATTCCCGGGACAGGGGCCCTTGGAGCAGTACTTC.

This clonotype has only a few counts. This may arise from a read error, as a much more abundant clone is one base away. This chain links TRBV9 with TRBJ2-7, with 7 bases that match TRBD1. Germline CDR1 is SGDLS and CDR2 is YYNGEE. V was clipped by 3 bases and J by 2 bases; unmatched bases: 8. CDR3 length: 15 residues. CDR3 in amino acids: CASSEGGISPYEQYF. The CDR3 nucleotides read TGTGCCAGCAGCGAAGGGGGCATTTCCCCCTACGAGCAGTACTTC.

This clonotype was found many times. The chain carries TRBV29-1 and TRBJ1-1; D not resolved. V gave up 3 bases and J gave up 1 base, with 3 bases separating them. Germline CDR1 SQVTM, CDR2 ANQGSEA. CDR3 size: 11 residues. The CDR3 loop reads CSVEWNTEAFF. CDR3 nucleotides: TGCAGCGTTGAGTGGAACACTGAAGCTTTCTTT.

V and J are TRBV5-5 and TRBJ1-2; no reliable D call. V was clipped by 0 bases and J by 4 bases, with 19 bases between them. Germline CDR1 is SGHKS and CDR2 is YYEKEE (reference sequence). The CDR3 consists of 17 residues. The CDR3 DNA follows: TGTGCCAGCAGCTTGGCCTATCTGACCCGCTATAGCTATGGCTACACCTTC. The encoded protein is CASSLAYLTRYSYGYTF.

This clonotype was seen many times. The rearrangement links TRBV29-1 to TRBJ2-2, with 9 bases identical to TRBD1. CDR3 length: 15 residues. Per germline, CDR1 SQVTM and CDR2 ANQGSEA. The V and J ends lost 7 bases and 2 bases, in that order; junction bases with no gene match: 8. The DNA of the CDR3 is TGCAGCGGCGGTCCCACAGGGGGCAACACCGGGGAGCTGTTTTTT. Its translation: CSGGPTGGNTGELFF.

This clonotype was detected ten times or more. The chain is built from TRBV3-1 and TRBJ1-5; no reliable D call. The CDR3 runs 15 residues. Trimming took 1 base from V and 3 from J, leaving 10 bases between them. Looked up from germline, CDR1 is LGHDT and CDR2 is YNNKEL (reference sequence). CDR3 amino acids: CASSQGRQYNQPQHF. The CDR3 DNA reads as TGTGCCAGCAGCCAAGGCAGACAATACAATCAGCCCCAGCATTTT.

This clonotype appeared many times. This chain joins TRBV15 and TRBJ2-1; 8 nucleotides line up with TRBD2. CDR1 is LNHNV, CDR2 YYDKDF, per germline (reference sequence). V shed 4 bases and J 4 bases; nucleotides not matched to a gene: 6. CDR3 length equals 15 residues. The CDR3 loop is CATSTHPSGYNEQFF. CDR3 DNA: TGTGCCACCAGCACCCACCCTAGCGGGTACAATGAGCAGTTCTTC.

This clonotype was seen a handful of times. The rearrangement links TRBV10-3 to TRBJ2-7, with TRBD1 as a possible D gene (6 bases). Trimming took 6 bases from V and 1 from J, leaving 13 bases between them. The CDR3 is 14 residues long. The germline V gene has CDR1 ENHRY and CDR2 SYGVKD. The chain's CDR3 is CAIRSQGRSYEQYF. The CDR3 region has the DNA TGTGCCATCAGGTCACAGGGACGATCCTACGAGCAGTACTTC.

This clonotype was counted once. The junction departs from the called germline gene at one end, perhaps through a read error. The V call is TRBV5-5, the J call TRBJ1-1; D is uncertain. Germline V gives CDR1 SGHKS, CDR2 YYEKEE (reference sequence). The CDR3 has 14 amino acids. The CDR3 loop reads CASSLGNPDTEAFF. The DNA of the CDR3 is TGCGCCAGCAGCTTGGGCAACCCTGACACTGAAGCTTTCTTT. The full variable domain, rest sourced from reference TRBV5-5 and TRBJ1-1, is DAGVTQSPTHLIKTRGQQVTLRCSPISGHKSVSWYQQVLGQGPQFIFQYYEKEERGRGNFPDRFSARQFPNYSSELNVNALLLGDSALYLCASSLGNPDTEAFFGQGTRLTVV.

This clonotype showed up just a few times. The CDR3 sequence is CSARDVSNLNNEQFF. The CDR3 DNA reads TGCAGTGCTAGAGATGTGTCTAATTTGAACAATGAGCAGTTCTTC. V gene TRBV20-1 combines with J gene TRBJ2-1; no reliable D call. The germline V gene has CDR1 DFQATT and CDR2 SNEGSKA (reference sequence). Trimming cost V 0 bases and J 5 bases, with 14 bases left between them. The length of the CDR3 is 15 residues.

There are many counts of this clonotype. CDR3 in amino acids: CASSLVGLAVAIHNEQFF. CDR3 DNA: TGTGCCAGCAGCTTAGTAGGACTAGCGGTCGCAATCCACAATGAGCAGTTCTTC. The chain employs TRBV5-6 and TRBJ2-1, with TRBD2 identical over 10 bases. V lost 2 bases to trimming and J lost 5 bases; unmatched junction nucleotides: 13. The germline V gene encodes CDR1 SGHDT and CDR2 YYEEEE. This CDR3 has 18 residues.

This clonotype was seen a few times. The chain links TRBV27 to TRBJ2-3, with unresolved D. V lost 4 bases and J 1 base, leaving 18 bases between the germline ends. CDR3 length: 17 residues. The germline CDR1 and CDR2 sequences are MNHEY and SMNVEV (reference sequence). The CDR3 DNA reads TGTGCCAGCAGTTCAGCGCGGCGAGTCGAAGGCACAGATACGCAGTATTTT. Translation: CASSSARRVEGTDTQYF.

CDR3 protein: CASSWGDKNTEAFF. The CDR3 coding sequence is TGCGCCAGCAGCTGGGGGGACAAGAACACTGAAGCTTTCTTT. This chain uses TRBV5-1 with TRBJ1-1, with D tentatively TRBD1 (6 bases). Germline CDR1 reads SGHRS; CDR2 reads YFSETQ. The CDR3 covers 14 residues. Trimming cost V 3 bases and J 1 base, with 10 bases left between them.